This entry is about one T cell receptor beta chain. Which antigen it targets is not known. Per-base qualities were not stored, and no clone one base away is much larger. Resection was performed on patients in Japan or China between about 2013 and 2018. Histologic diagnosis of each case was confirmed independently by two lung cancer pathologists on H&E slides. For nucleic acid extraction, premalignant or tumor cells were enriched by macro-dissection following pathologic assessment. DNA was isolated from FFPE tissue using the AllPrep DNA/RNA FFPE Kit. The germline V gene provides CDR1 SGHTS and CDR2 YDEGEE. Inclusive of the bounding cysteine and phenylalanine, the CDR3 is 15 residues long. The entry retains the CDR3 DNA only, 45 bases that are in frame from base 1. The trim is 4 bases for V and 2 bases for J, with a gap of 15 bases between the germline ends. This specimen belongs to a study of immune evolution from preneoplasia to lung adenocarcinoma (dated by TCRdb to about 2021). For the study in its entirety: HLA loss of heterozygosity was seen in roughly 6.6%, 14% and 36% of AIS, MIA and ADC lesions, and in no AAH lesions. The study used immune gene expression, TCR sequencing and multiplex immunofluorescence to profile the immune contexture of lung adenocarcinoma precursors and invasive adenocarcinoma. Resected precursor lesions (AAH, AIS, MIA) and invasive adenocarcinomas were compared against paired morphologically normal lung tissue. Sample size was based on specimen availability rather than a prior power calculation. The immune data were integrated with whole exome sequencing and methylation data obtained from the same cohort of nodules. A total of around 58 patients with pulmonary nodules who underwent surgical resection were included in the overall cohort. The TCR sequencing data were obtained from 51 patients. The study reported that around 100 samples were used for TCR sequencing. POLYSOLVER was used to infer Class I HLA alleles from exome data, and LOHHLA was used to detect allele-specific HLA loss. Study-wide findings and limitations: Clonality was highest in normal lung, while later-stage lesions appeared to show lower clonality but higher T cell density and diversity. The findings were based on association rather than direct causation, and larger cohorts with long-term follow-up and longitudinal biopsies were deemed needed. Normal lung had the highest top T cell clone frequencies, and these frequencies appeared to fall progressively from AAH through AIS, MIA and invasive adenocarcinoma. T cell clonality was highest in KRAS-mutant nodules compared with EGFR-mutant or double wild-type lesions. All patients were from Japan and China, so applicability to Western populations was uncertain.

Using the immunoSEQ hsTCRbeta Kit, TCR beta CDR3 regions were sequenced from DNA. Turning to the authors' computational methods: TCR sequencing data were analysed with the ImmunoSEQ Analyzer. T cell clonality was defined as 1 minus Pielou's evenness computed on productive rearrangements. To measure T cell diversity, the inverse Simpson index was applied to productive templates. T cell density was TCR beta template counts normalized to usable DNA, estimated by amplifying and sequencing housekeeping genes. Two-sided Kruskal-Wallis tests were used to compare TCR metrics between histologic stages. TCRdb provides this immuneACCESS table in a form limited to in-frame rearrangements. Some clones are lacking; in checked studies, under half of them reflect an unresolved V gene, and why the rest are absent is not known. V, J and clone size are those of that table, while D and trimming were read from the DNA. This sample has roughly 28,000 clones in its table, and approximately 69% of those were observed once. 4.5% to 7% of the sample comes from the top ten.

The sample comprised FFPE invasive lung adenocarcinoma tissue. This sample's cell subset or site label indicates: frankly invasive lung adenocarcinoma (ADC). The receptor chain draws on TRBV5-8 and TRBJ1-2; the best D guess is TRBD1, with 6 bases matching. This clonotype originated in a person in their sixties with invasive lung adenocarcinoma. Some clones in this sample may be carry-over from other donors' samples. The DNA is as follows: TGTGCCAGCAGCAGATCCCACAGGGCAAACTATGGCTACACCTTC. It specifies CASSRSHRANYGYTF.